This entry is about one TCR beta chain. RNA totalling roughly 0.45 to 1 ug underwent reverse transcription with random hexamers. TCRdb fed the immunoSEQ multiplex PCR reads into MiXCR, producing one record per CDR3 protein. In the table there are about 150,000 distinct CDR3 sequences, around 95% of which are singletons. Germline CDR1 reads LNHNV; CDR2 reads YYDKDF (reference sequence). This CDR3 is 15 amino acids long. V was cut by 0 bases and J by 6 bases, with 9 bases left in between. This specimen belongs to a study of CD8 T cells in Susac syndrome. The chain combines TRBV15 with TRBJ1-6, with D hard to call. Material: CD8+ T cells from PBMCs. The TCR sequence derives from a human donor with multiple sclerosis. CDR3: CATSRDTGRNSPLHF. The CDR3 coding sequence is TGTGCCACCAGCAGAGATACGGGTCGTAATTCACCCCTCCACTTT.